What follows is one T cell receptor beta chain and its context. Its cognate antigen is unknown. These data belong to a study of blood T cells in healthy people across ages. Study overall: Roughly one uniquely barcoded beta molecule per two T cells was captured.

Whole-study findings and limits: Researchers report that TCR beta diversity correlated strongly with naive T cell percentage.

Trimming took 2 bases from V and 5 from J, leaving 15 bases between them. This CDR3 contains 15 residues. Germline CDR1 ENHRY, CDR2 SYGVKD. A sample-barcoded 5' primer and a J-beta primer mix were used in a second PCR of roughly 7 to 11 cycles. Sequencing of every sample gave 2.5 million or more CDR3-containing paired-end reads. TCRdb called the 5' RACE reads again in MiXCR, with one record for every CDR3 protein. The table has almost 800,000 distinct CDR3 sequences, 58% seen once. The material sequenced was blood. The chain joins TRBV10-3 to TRBJ1-2, with D possibly matching TRBD1 (5 bases). The receptor was derived from a man aged 25-45 years in good health. The CDR3 region has the DNA TGTGCCATCAGTGAGGCCAGGGACTTATTTTATGGCTACACCTTC. Its translation is CAISEARDLFYGYTF.